Listed here are 10 T cell receptor beta chains from one sample, sequenced in a study of cytomegalovirus exposure and HLA in healthy donors. Data came from immunoSEQ multiplex PCR; TCRdb stores just in-frame clones and leaves some out. The sample records roughly 120,000 clones, 88% being singletons. The sequenced sample consisted of PBMCs. All receptors come from a young man in good health and CMV-seropositive.

The chain recombines TRBV12-5 with TRBJ2-2, with D perhaps TRBD2 (5 bases). This CDR3 region has 15 residues. Trimming left V 1 base short and J 3 bases short, with 9 bases between. The germline V gene encodes CDR1 LGHNT and CDR2 FRNRAP. The CDR3 here is CASGLGERDTGELFF. The CDR3 region has the DNA TGTGCTAGTGGTTTGGGGGAGAGGGACACCGGGGAGCTGTTTTTT.

The chain recombines TRBV7-2 with TRBJ2-5; D possibly corresponds to TRBD1 (6 bases). Trimming removed 6 bases at V and 1 base at J, with 12 bases between. Per the germline V gene, CDR1 is SGHTA and CDR2 is FQGNSA. CDR3 length equals 14 residues. CDR3 sequence: CASSQGSVQETQYF. The CDR3 DNA reads TGTGCCAGCAGTCAGGGGTCGGTCCAAGAGACCCAGTACTTC.

This chain connects TRBV10-1 to TRBJ2-2; tentatively, D is TRBD1 (5 bases). Trimming took 2 bases from V and 1 from J, leaving 11 bases between them. The CDR3 contains 16 residues. Germline V CDR1 and CDR2: WNHNN, SYGVQD (reference sequence). The CDR3 DNA reads TGCGCCAGCAGTGAGCGGCCAGGGTTGAACACCGGGGAGCTGTTTTTT. The encoded protein is CASSERPGLNTGELFF.

V usage is TRBV5-4 and J usage is TRBJ2-5; D possibly corresponds to TRBD2 (6 bases). In germline, CDR1 is SGHNT, CDR2 YYREEE (reference sequence). V lost 0 bases and J lost 9, with 18 bases in between. The CDR3 is made up of 15 amino acids. CDR3 region: CASSLALAPREAQYF. Here the CDR3 DNA reads TGTGCCAGCAGCTTGGCTCTGGCCCCTAGGGAGGCCCAGTACTTC.

The genes are TRBV5-4 and TRBJ2-3; D gene uncertain. Germline lookup yields CDR1 SGHNT and CDR2 YYREEE (reference sequence). V dropped 3 bases and J dropped 2 bases, with 7 bases sitting between them. This CDR3 has 13 residues. The CDR3 DNA reads as TGTGCCAGCAGCTCAGACTTCACAGATACGCAGTATTTT. It encodes CASSSDFTDTQYF.

The chain joins TRBV7-2 to TRBJ2-5, with D unclear. The germline V gene encodes CDR1 SGHTA and CDR2 FQGNSA. This CDR3 comprises 12 residues. The V and J ends lost 5 bases and 5 bases respectively, with 9 bases between them. CDR3 bases: TGTGCCAGCAGCCTCCCCCCCGAGACCCAGTACTTC. Protein: CASSLPPETQYF.

The chain recombines TRBV5-4 with TRBJ1-3, with 10 bases fitting TRBD1. CDR1 and CDR2 from the germline V gene are SGHNT and YYREEE (reference sequence). Trimming at V came to 5 bases and at J to 0 bases, leaving 5 bases not matched to a gene. There are 16 residues in the CDR3. The CDR3 nucleotides read TGTGCCAGCAGTTCCGGGACAGGGGTCTCTGGAAACACCATATATTTT. It codes for CASSSGTGVSGNTIYF. The whole variable domain, filled in from reference TRBV5-4 and TRBJ1-3, reads ETGVTQSPTHLIKTRGQQVTLRCSSQSGHNTVSWYQQALGQGPQFIFQYYREEENGRGNFPPRFSGLQFPNYSSELNVNALELDDSALYLCASSSGTGVSGNTIYFGEGSWLTVV.

This chain links TRBV29-1 with TRBJ2-7; 7 positions agree with TRBD1. With 6 bases clipped from V and 6 bases from J, the junction kept 5 bases outside the gene matches. The CDR3 extends over 11 amino acids. The germline gives CDR1 SQVTM, CDR2 ANQGSEA. The CDR3 region has the DNA TGCAGCGTGACAGGGTATCGCGAGCAGTACTTC. It encodes CSVTGYREQYF.

This rearrangement joins TRBV7-8 to TRBJ2-7; D not resolved. The CDR3 is 17 amino acids. V was cut by 1 base and J by 7 bases, with 23 bases left in between. Germline loops: CDR1 SGHVS, CDR2 FQNEAQ. CDR3 bases: TGTGCCAGCAGCTTAGATTTGAGTCAGCCGCCTACGAGGGAGCAGTACTTC. Its protein product is CASSLDLSQPPTREQYF.

J is TRBJ2-3 and V is TRBV7-9; perhaps TRBD2 as D (5 bases). Germline CDR1 and CDR2: SEHNR and FQNEAQ (reference sequence). The V and J ends lost 4 bases and 1 base respectively, with 24 bases between them. This CDR3 comprises 19 residues. Written as DNA, the CDR3 is TGTGCCAGCAGCTCAATTAACGACCGGCGAACCGGGGGCACAGATACGCAGTATTTT. As protein: CASSSINDRRTGGTDTQYF. Full variable domain (remainder filled in from reference TRBV7-9 and TRBJ2-3): DTGVSQNPRHKITKRGQNVTFRCDPISEHNRLYWYRQTLGQGPEFLTYFQNEAQLEKSRLLSDRFSAERPKGSFSTLEIQRTEQGDSAMYLCASSSINDRRTGGTDTQYFGPGTRLTVL.